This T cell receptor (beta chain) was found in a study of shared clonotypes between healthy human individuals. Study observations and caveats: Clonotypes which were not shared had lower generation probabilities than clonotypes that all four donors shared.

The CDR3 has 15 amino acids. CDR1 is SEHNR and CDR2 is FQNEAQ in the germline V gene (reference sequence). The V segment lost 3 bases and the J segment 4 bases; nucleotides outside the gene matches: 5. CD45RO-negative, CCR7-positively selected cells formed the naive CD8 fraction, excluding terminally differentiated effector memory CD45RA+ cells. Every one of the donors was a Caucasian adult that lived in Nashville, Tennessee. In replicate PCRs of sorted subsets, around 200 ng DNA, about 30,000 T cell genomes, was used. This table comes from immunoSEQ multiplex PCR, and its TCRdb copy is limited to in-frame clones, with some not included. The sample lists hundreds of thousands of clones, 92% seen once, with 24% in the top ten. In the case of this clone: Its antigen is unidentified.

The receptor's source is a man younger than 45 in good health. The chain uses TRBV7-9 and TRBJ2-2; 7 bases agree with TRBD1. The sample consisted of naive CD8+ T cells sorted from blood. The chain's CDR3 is CASSFPGQITGELFF. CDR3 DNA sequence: TGTGCCAGCAGCTTTCCGGGACAGATCACCGGGGAGCTGTTTTTT.